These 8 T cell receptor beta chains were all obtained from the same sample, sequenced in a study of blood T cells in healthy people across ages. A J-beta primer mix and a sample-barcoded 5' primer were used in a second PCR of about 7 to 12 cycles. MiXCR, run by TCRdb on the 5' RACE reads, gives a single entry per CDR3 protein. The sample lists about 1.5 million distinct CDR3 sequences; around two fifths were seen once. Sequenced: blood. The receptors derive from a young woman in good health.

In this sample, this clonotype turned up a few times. This chain's CDR3 is CATRTVDSPLHF. The CDR3 DNA follows: TGTGCCACCCGGACAGTTGATTCACCCCTCCACTTT. The chain employs TRBV15 and TRBJ1-6; D is possibly TRBD1 (6 bases). CDR3 length: 12 residues. Germline assignment: CDR1 LNHNV and CDR2 YYDKDF (reference sequence). Trimming took 8 bases from V and 8 from J, leaving 10 bases between them.

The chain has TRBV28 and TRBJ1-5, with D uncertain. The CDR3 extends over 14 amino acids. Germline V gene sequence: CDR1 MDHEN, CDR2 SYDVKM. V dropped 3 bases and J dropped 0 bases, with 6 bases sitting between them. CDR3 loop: CASSLDFSNQPQHF. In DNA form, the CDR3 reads TGTGCCAGCAGTTTGGATTTTAGCAATCAGCCCCAGCATTTT.

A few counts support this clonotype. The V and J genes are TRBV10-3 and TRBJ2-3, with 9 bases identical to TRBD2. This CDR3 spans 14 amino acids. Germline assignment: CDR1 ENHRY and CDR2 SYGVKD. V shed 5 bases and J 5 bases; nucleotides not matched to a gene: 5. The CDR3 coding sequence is TGTGCCATCAGTCGGACTAGCGAGAAAGATACGCAGTATTTT. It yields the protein CAISRTSEKDTQYF.

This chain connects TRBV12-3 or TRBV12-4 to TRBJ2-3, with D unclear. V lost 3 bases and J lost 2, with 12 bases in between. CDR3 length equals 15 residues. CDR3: CASSFLDEYTDTQYF. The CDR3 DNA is TGTGCCAGCAGTTTTCTTGACGAATACACAGATACGCAGTATTTT.

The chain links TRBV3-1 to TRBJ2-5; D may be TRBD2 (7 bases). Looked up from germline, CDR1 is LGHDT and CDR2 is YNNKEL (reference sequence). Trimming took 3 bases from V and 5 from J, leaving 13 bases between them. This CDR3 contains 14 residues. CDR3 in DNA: TGTGCCAGCAGCCAGGGGGGGGACACGGAGACCCAGTACTTC. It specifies CASSQGGDTETQYF.

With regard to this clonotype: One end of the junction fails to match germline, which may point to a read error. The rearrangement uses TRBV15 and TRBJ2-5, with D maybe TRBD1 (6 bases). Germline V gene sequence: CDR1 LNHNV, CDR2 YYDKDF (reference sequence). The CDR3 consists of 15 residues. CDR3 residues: CAASKGDGGMETQYF. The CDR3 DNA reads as TGTGCCGCCAGCAAGGGGGACGGAGGAATGGAGACCCAGTACTTC.

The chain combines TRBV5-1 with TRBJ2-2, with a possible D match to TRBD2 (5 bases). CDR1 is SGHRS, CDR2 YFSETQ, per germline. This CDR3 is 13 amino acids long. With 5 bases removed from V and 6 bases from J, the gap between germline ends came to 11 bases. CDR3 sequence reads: CASRGPGAGELFF. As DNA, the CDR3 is TGCGCCAGCAGAGGCCCCGGGGCCGGGGAGCTGTTTTTT.

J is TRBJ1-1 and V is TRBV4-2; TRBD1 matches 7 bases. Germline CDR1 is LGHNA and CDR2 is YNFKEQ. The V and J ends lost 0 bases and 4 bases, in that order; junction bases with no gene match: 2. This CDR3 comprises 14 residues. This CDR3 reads CASSQDRGSTEAFF. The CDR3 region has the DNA TGTGCCAGCAGCCAAGACAGGGGGTCCACTGAAGCTTTCTTT.